The 31 T cell receptor beta chains below all came from one sample that was sequenced in a study of T cells in Graves' hyperthyroidism and ophthalmopathy. Amplification targeted TCR beta CDR3 regions from RNA transcripts. HTBI primers were the set used in a first-round RT-PCR of the TCR CDR3. In TCRdb, the multiplex PCR reads were re-called with MiXCR into one record per CDR3 protein. The repertoire holds about 480,000 distinct CDR3 sequences, with around an eighth as singletons. Sample: blood. These receptors were taken from a woman in her late teens or twenties with Graves' hyperthyroidism.

As concerns this clonotype: Since a much larger clone is just one base distant, this may be a read error. This sequence joins TRBV30 and TRBJ2-3, with D possibly TRBD2 on 5 matching bases. Germline CDR1 GTSNPN, CDR2 SVGIG (reference sequence). CDR3 length: 14 residues. CDR3 residues: CAWSLGERTDMQYF. In nucleotides, the CDR3 is TGTGCCTGGAGCCTTGGGGAGCGAACAGATATGCAGTATTTT. Full variable domain (remainder filled in from reference TRBV30 and TRBJ2-3): SQTIHQWPATLVQPVGSPLSLECTVEGTSNPNLYWYRQAAGRGLQLLFYSVGIGQISSEVPQNLSASRPQDRQFILSSKKLLLSDSGFYLCAWSLGERTDMQYFGPGTRLTVL.

There are many counts of this clonotype. The rearrangement joins TRBV6-1 to TRBJ1-1, with D maybe TRBD1 (6 bases). The germline V and J ends were trimmed by 5 bases and 1 base, with 11 bases remaining between them. Germline CDR1 reads MNHNS; CDR2 reads SASEGT. The CDR3 loop spans 14 amino acids. The DNA of the CDR3 is TGTGCCAGCAGTTGGGGACACAAGAACACTGAAGCTTTCTTT. This translates into CASSWGHKNTEAFF.

This clonotype was counted a few times. The chain joins TRBV30 to TRBJ2-1; 10 bases align to TRBD2. Per the germline V gene, CDR1 is GTSNPN and CDR2 is SVGIG (reference sequence). CDR3 length: 17 amino acids. V dropped 1 base and J dropped 2; count of bases not matched to a gene: 8. CDR3: CAWSDVRSGGAYNEQFF. CDR3 DNA sequence: TGTGCCTGGAGTGATGTTCGAAGCGGGGGGGCCTACAATGAGCAGTTCTTC.

Ten or more counts support this clonotype. The chain combines TRBV5-1 with TRBJ1-6, with D unresolved. The germline CDR1 and CDR2 sequences are SGHRS and YFSETQ. This CDR3 has 13 amino acids. Trimming removed 3 bases at V and 7 bases at J, with 8 bases between. CDR3 residues: CASSYLENSPLHF. In nucleotides, the CDR3 is TGCGCCAGCAGCTATTTAGAGAATTCACCCCTCCACTTT.

This clonotype was counted a few times. V and J are TRBV19 and TRBJ2-3; D unclear. CDR1 is LNHDA and CDR2 is SQIVND in the germline V gene (reference sequence). The CDR3 loop spans 11 amino acids. Trimming cost V 3 bases and J 4 bases, with 2 bases left between them. The CDR3 here is CASSMADTQYF. DNA of the CDR3: TGTGCCAGTAGTATGGCAGATACGCAGTATTTT.

This clonotype was recorded at least ten times. J is TRBJ1-2 and V is TRBV6-1; maybe TRBD1 (5 bases). V was clipped by 5 bases and J by 8 bases, with 15 bases between them. CDR1 and CDR2 (germline): MNHNS, SASEGT. This CDR3 is built from 13 residues. The CDR3 region has the DNA TGTGCCAGCAGTCGAGAACAGGAGTGGGGCTACACCTTC. Translating gives CASSREQEWGYTF.

This clonotype has only a few counts. Sequence at one end of the junction differs from germline and may be a read error. The V gene is TRBV29-1, the J gene TRBJ1-1; the D is unclear. CDR3 size: 12 residues. The germline CDR1 and CDR2 sequences are SQVTM and ANQGSEA. The CDR3: CSAETKNTEAFF. In DNA form, the CDR3 reads TGCAGCGCTGAAACAAAGAACACTGAAGCTTTCTTT.

This clonotype has ten or more counts. The chain links TRBV12-5 to TRBJ2-3; the match to TRBD2 covers 7 bases. Trimming cost V 0 bases and J 4 bases; bases outside gene matches: 7. This CDR3 has 16 residues. Germline CDR1 is LGHNT and CDR2 is FRNRAP. The chain's CDR3 is CASGLVLALTPDTQYF. CDR3 nucleotide sequence: TGTGCTAGTGGTTTGGTACTAGCGCTTACTCCAGATACGCAGTATTTT.

This clonotype was seen many times. This rearrangement joins TRBV11-2 to TRBJ2-2, with D perhaps matching TRBD1 or TRBD2 (5 bases each). CDR1 SGHAT and CDR2 FQNNGV come from the germline V gene. The CDR3 sequence is 16 residues long. Trimming cost V 5 bases and J 1 base, with 14 bases left between them. The CDR3 region is CASSPEGTQNTGELFF. For the CDR3, the DNA is TGTGCCAGCAGCCCTGAAGGGACCCAGAACACCGGGGAGCTGTTTTTT.

V usage is TRBV5-1 and J usage is TRBJ2-1, with 8 bases identical to TRBD2. Germline CDR1 is SGHRS and CDR2 is YFSETQ. V lost 5 bases and J lost 10; bases outside the gene matches: 17. This CDR3 has 16 residues. The CDR3 nucleotides are TGCGCCAGCAGTTACGCCGGGACTAGTGGAGTTGAGGAGCAGTTCTTC. Translation gives CASSYAGTSGVEEQFF.

Here the CDR3 reads CASSIDYRGSPEAFF. CDR3 nucleotides: TGTGCCAGTAGTATAGATTATAGGGGGAGTCCTGAAGCTTTCTTT. This chain connects TRBV19 to TRBJ1-1, with D possibly matching TRBD1 (6 bases). The CDR3 extends over 15 amino acids. The V end was cut by 0 bases, the J end by 6 bases, with 14 bases between. Germline values: CDR1 LNHDA, CDR2 SQIVND (reference sequence). The full variable domain, rest sourced from reference TRBV19 and TRBJ1-1, is DGGITQSPKYLFRKEGQNVTLSCEQNLNHDAMYWYRQDPGQGLRLIYYSQIVNDFQKGDIAEGYSVSREKKESFPLTVTSAQKNPTAFYLCASSIDYRGSPEAFFGQGTRLTVV.

The table lists this clonotype with a count of one. The chain uses TRBV11-2 and TRBJ2-2; 11 nucleotides align to TRBD2. Germline CDR1 is SGHAT and CDR2 is FQNNGV. The J segment lost 4 bases and the V segment lost 5 bases, leaving 9 bases of the junction unmatched. This CDR3 comprises 17 residues. Here the CDR3 DNA reads TGTGCCAGCAGCAAGCTGCCGGGACTAGCGGTCACCGGGGAGCTGTTTTTT. Its protein is CASSKLPGLAVTGELFF.

The V call is TRBV24-1, the J call TRBJ2-1; D ambiguous. The CDR3 contains 11 residues. V lost 2 bases and J lost 8, with 3 bases in between. Germline V gives CDR1 KGHDR, CDR2 SFDVKD. As DNA, the CDR3 is TGTGCCACCAGTGATTCGTATGAGCAGTTCTTC. Protein product: CATSDSYEQFF.

This clonotype was counted many times. The V gene is TRBV4-2, the J gene TRBJ2-7, with TRBD2 matching 9 bases. Germline trimming cut 0 bases from V and 6 bases from J; bases unmatched to any gene: 9. The germline V gene encodes CDR1 LGHNA and CDR2 YNFKEQ. The length of the CDR3 is 16 residues. CDR3: CASSQEAGGPHAEQYF. In DNA, the CDR3 is TGTGCCAGCAGCCAAGAAGCGGGAGGACCTCACGCCGAGCAGTACTTC.

The rearrangement links TRBV20-1 to TRBJ2-1, with D possibly matching TRBD2 (7 bases). Deletions cut 5 bases from V and 6 bases from J, with 29 bases between. There are 18 residues in the CDR3. The V gene's germline CDR1 is DFQATT and CDR2 SNEGSKA (reference sequence). CDR3 residues: CSAGRPLGGGRLGNEQFF. DNA of the CDR3: TGCAGTGCTGGCAGGCCGCTCGGGGGCGGGAGACTAGGCAATGAGCAGTTCTTC.

In its sample, this clonotype was seen a few times. This sequence joins TRBV4-1 and TRBJ1-2; D unclear. The V gene's germline CDR1 is MGHRA and CDR2 YSYEKL. This CDR3 region has 16 residues. The V gene lost 0 bases and the J gene lost 5 bases, with 16 bases spanning the gap. This CDR3 reads CASSQEAVRPFYGYTF. DNA of the CDR3: TGCGCCAGCAGCCAAGAGGCCGTCAGACCGTTTTATGGCTACACCTTC.

This clonotype was recorded many times. The chain links TRBV6-1 to TRBJ2-7, with 7 bases aligning to TRBD1. This CDR3 is 15 amino acids long. J lost 0 bases, V lost 5 bases, and 7 bases had no gene match. In germline, CDR1 is MNHNS, CDR2 SASEGT. In nucleotides, the CDR3 is TGTGCCAGCAGTATTCGGACAGGTAGCTCCTACGAGCAGTACTTC. This codes for CASSIRTGSSYEQYF.

This clonotype was observed a few times. The chain combines TRBV12-3 or TRBV12-4 with TRBJ2-1; weak D call: TRBD2 (5 bases). The CDR3 has 14 amino acids. With 5 bases removed from V and 7 bases from J, the gap between germline ends came to 15 bases. CDR3 nucleotides: TGTGCCAGCAGTACCGGGTCCCCGGGGAATGAGCAGTTCTTC. It yields the protein CASSTGSPGNEQFF.

With regard to this clonotype: A much more abundant neighbour one base away suggests this may be a read error. The J gene is TRBJ1-3, the V gene TRBV12-3 or TRBV12-4, with 9 positions matching TRBD1. With 5 bases clipped from V and 2 bases from J, the junction kept 10 bases outside the gene matches. CDR3 length equals 17 residues. For the CDR3, the DNA is TGTGCCAGCAGTATACCGGGACAGGGTGTTACTGGAAACACCATATATTTT. It specifies CASSIPGQGVTGNTIYF.

This clonotype was recorded many times. This chain connects TRBV2 to TRBJ2-4, with unresolved D. Germline assignment: CDR1 SNHLY and CDR2 FYNNEI. This CDR3 contains 11 residues. Trimming took 3 bases from V and 8 from J, leaving 5 bases between them. The CDR3 coding sequence is TGTGCCAGCAGTGAGGCGGACATTCAGTACTTC. Translating it yields CASSEADIQYF. The complete variable domain, with remaining parts taken from reference TRBV2 and TRBJ2-4, reads EPEVTQTPSHQVTQMGQEVILRCVPISNHLYFYWYRQILGQKVEFLVSFYNNEISEKSEIFDDQFSVERPDGSNFTLKIRSTKLEDSAMYFCASSEADIQYFGAGTRLSVL.

This sequence joins TRBV30 and TRBJ1-1; 8 positions agree with TRBD1. Losses at the gene ends were 7 bases for V and 2 bases for J; bases not matched to a gene: 12. Germline V gives CDR1 GTSNPN, CDR2 SVGIG (reference sequence). The CDR3 runs 15 residues. CDR3 bases: TGTGCCTCAACAACAGGGGGTATTCACAACACTGAAGCTTTCTTT. It translates to CASTTGGIHNTEAFF.

In its sample, this clonotype was seen many times. V gene TRBV20-1 combines with J gene TRBJ1-5; 9 nucleotides match TRBD1. Germline CDR1 is DFQATT and CDR2 is SNEGSKA (reference sequence). The CDR3 totals 16 residues. V was clipped by 3 bases and J by 6 bases; unmatched bases: 12. The chain's CDR3 is CSASQPGQGMGQPQHF. CDR3 DNA: TGCAGTGCTAGCCAACCGGGACAGGGAATGGGTCAGCCCCAGCATTTT.

This clonotype appeared a few times. The V gene is TRBV20-1, the J gene TRBJ2-4; D is perhaps TRBD1 or TRBD2 (5 bases each). Germline V lookup: CDR1 DFQATT, CDR2 SNEGSKA (reference sequence). Between the trimmed V and J ends, which lost 5 bases and 0 bases, there was a span of 14 bases. CDR3 size: 15 residues. The CDR3 spells CSAASTGLAKNIQYF. CDR3 nucleotide sequence: TGCAGTGCTGCTAGCACAGGCTTAGCCAAAAACATTCAGTACTTC.

This chain connects TRBV5-8 to TRBJ2-3, with D maybe TRBD1 (6 bases). Germline V gene lookup returns CDR1 SGHTS and CDR2 YDEGEE. V shed 4 bases and J shed 4 bases, with 16 bases lying between them. The CDR3 extends over 15 amino acids. The CDR3 region has the DNA TGTGCCAGCAGCCTCTCGGACAGAGTCTCAGATACGCAGTATTTT. Translation gives CASSLSDRVSDTQYF.

The chain is built from TRBV3-1 and TRBJ1-2, with 8 bases aligning to TRBD1. V dropped 4 bases and J dropped 6; count of bases not matched to a gene: 4. The CDR3 has 13 amino acids. CDR1 and CDR2 (germline): LGHDT, YNNKEL (reference sequence). The CDR3 DNA follows: TGTGCCAGCAGCCCTGACAGGGGTGATGGCTACACCTTC. Amino acid sequence: CASSPDRGDGYTF.

In its sample, this clonotype was seen a few times. V usage is TRBV12-3 or TRBV12-4 and J usage is TRBJ1-5, with 9 bases identical to TRBD1. The CDR3 covers 15 residues. With 5 bases clipped from V and 6 bases from J, the junction kept 8 bases outside the gene matches. In nucleotides, the CDR3 is TGTGCCAGCAGTCCGCACAGGACAGGGGTTCAGCCCCAGCATTTT. This codes for CASSPHRTGVQPQHF.

The rearrangement joins TRBV19 to TRBJ1-5; a weak D match, TRBD1 (5 bases). V dropped 4 bases and J dropped 4 bases, with 17 bases sitting between them. Germline CDR1 and CDR2: LNHDA and SQIVND (reference sequence). The CDR3 length is 16 residues. CDR3: CASSTGAGLVNQPQHF. CDR3 nucleotides: TGTGCCAGTAGTACCGGGGCTGGGTTGGTAAATCAGCCCCAGCATTTT.

Note on this clonotype: A much more abundant neighbour one base away suggests this may be a read error. V usage is TRBV9 and J usage is TRBJ2-1; either TRBD1 or TRBD2 may supply D (6 bases each). CDR1 is SGDLS and CDR2 is YYNGEE in the germline V gene. The CDR3 length is 16 residues. CDR3 nucleotide sequence: TGTGTCAGCAGCGTATCGGGGGCCACGGTCTACAATGAGCAGTTCTTC. It translates to CVSSVSGATVYNEQFF. The variable domain in full, completed from reference TRBV9 and TRBJ2-1, reads DSGVTQTPKHLITATGQRVTLRCSPRSGDLSVYWYQQSLDQGLQFLIQYYNGEERAKGNILERFSAQQFPDLHSELNLSSLELGDSALYFCVSSVSGATVYNEQFFGPGTRLTVL.

This chain joins TRBV24-1 and TRBJ2-3, with 8 bases lining up with TRBD1. CDR3 size: 15 residues. Trimming took 3 bases from V and 6 from J; bases not matched to a gene: 7. Germline CDR1 is KGHDR and CDR2 is SFDVKD. In nucleotides, the CDR3 is TGTGCCACCAGTGATCCCGGACAGGGTTCGGATACGCAGTATTTT. It codes for CATSDPGQGSDTQYF.

This clonotype was recorded many times. The chain combines TRBV20-1 with TRBJ1-1, with D maybe TRBD1 (5 bases). Germline lookup yields CDR1 DFQATT and CDR2 SNEGSKA (reference sequence). The CDR3 spans 14 residues. The V and J ends lost 1 base and 1 base respectively, with 10 bases between them. DNA for the CDR3: TGCAGTGCTAGAGGAGGGGTGGAGAACACTGAAGCTTTCTTT. This gives the protein CSARGGVENTEAFF.

The sample holds many counts of this clonotype. The V gene is TRBV7-8, the J gene TRBJ2-3; tentative D call: TRBD2 (5 bases). CDR1 and CDR2 from the germline V gene are SGHVS and FQNEAQ. The CDR3 loop spans 11 amino acids. Trimming cost V 5 bases and J 7 bases, with 7 bases left between them. The CDR3 nucleotides read TGTGCCAGCAGCCCGGACTATACGCAGTATTTT. It encodes CASSPDYTQYF.